The clone carrying this T cell receptor beta chain was counted many times. The antigen remains undetermined. This sample's time point: pre-sensitization, week 0. Treatment noted: therapeutic diphenylcyclopropenone sensitization with weekly scalp DPC. The total RNA was obtained from whole blood that was not fractionated. This CDR3 has 13 residues. Trimming removed 6 bases at V and 1 base at J, with 9 bases between. This record belongs to a study of human T cells and chemical hapten exposure. Study outcomes and limitations: Donor immune responses may differ from healthy people's, since all donors had alopecia.

TCRdb reprocessed the RACE reads via MiXCR and lists one record per CDR3 protein. The repertoire holds under 400,000 distinct CDR3 sequences, with 5.1% as singletons. The source is a woman aged 45-59 years with alopecia areata. Some clones in this sample may be carry-over from other donors' samples. The input for sequencing was whole blood, taken in connection with sensitization to the hapten diphenylcyclopropenone (DPC). J is TRBJ1-1 and V is TRBV12-3 or TRBV12-4, with unresolved D. The CDR3 region is CASSPVPNTEAFF. CDR3 in DNA: TGTGCCAGCAGCCCGGTTCCGAACACTGAAGCTTTCTTT.